This paragraph reports one TCR beta chain. The data are from a study of blood T cell repertoires in COVID-19. Study in general: The study drew acute and convalescent COVID-19 samples from the United States, Italy and Spain. Sample material is recorded as cDNA or gDNA derived from T cells, B-cell-depleted T cells, or PBMCs.

Original analysis: Counts of nucleated cells, estimated from reference gene primer amplification, were obtained. Some clones are missing from TCRdb's copy, which holds only in-frame ones; the method was immunoSEQ multiplex PCR. That table gives V, J and clone size, and the DNA gave D and trimming. This table holds roughly 290,000 clones, about 82% found once. This CDR3 contains 14 residues. V was trimmed by 1 base and J by 6 bases, leaving 12 bases between them. CDR1 SGHVS and CDR2 FQNEAQ come from the germline V gene. This receptor was taken from a woman aged 50 to 65 with active or convalescent COVID-19. The sequencing input was peripheral blood. The genes are TRBV7-8 and TRBJ1-1, with D perhaps matching TRBD1 (5 bases). Here the CDR3 reads CASSLVGGTAEAFF. In DNA form, the CDR3 reads TGTGCCAGCAGCTTAGTGGGGGGGACGGCTGAAGCTTTCTTT.